The sequence of this T cell receptor (beta chain) was determined in a study of cytomegalovirus exposure and HLA in healthy donors. Study details: The approximately 120 validation repertoires were reported in a later analysis to have been generated on the same platform as the approximately 700 first-cohort repertoires.

CDR3 length equals 14 residues. V lost 7 bases to trimming and J lost 1 base, with 13 bases between them. Germline V CDR1 and CDR2: SNHLY, FYNNEI. Method: immunoSEQ multiplex PCR; TCRdb's copy keeps in-frame clones and lacks some. The data show around 250,000 clones, nearly 90% seen once. It was the approximately 110-subject validation cohort, separate from the roughly 700-subject first cohort, to which the donors belonged. The receptor was derived from a woman aged 18-29 years in good health and CMV-seronegative. What was sequenced was PBMCs. J is TRBJ2-5 and V is TRBV2; D possibly corresponds to TRBD1 (6 bases). CDR3 in DNA: TGTGCCAGCACAATAGAGACAGGCCAAGAGACCCAGTACTTC. It specifies CASTIETGQETQYF.